Below are 8 T cell receptor beta chains sequenced from a single sample in a study of PD-L1 blockade in urothelial cancer. Generated by immunoSEQ multiplex PCR, the TCRdb table keeps only in-frame clones and is missing some. The sample lists about 71,000 clones; roughly nine tenths were seen once. The sample consisted of PBMCs, taken around atezolizumab (anti-PD-L1) treatment. Source of these receptors: a man in his sixties with urothelial cancer.

The chain has TRBV4-3 and TRBJ1-4; unclear D gene. The CDR3 is 16 residues long. Trimming stripped 0 bases from V and 7 bases from J, with 15 bases between. Germline CDR1 is LGHNA and CDR2 is YSLEER. The CDR3 loop is CASSQDPTNIGEKLFF. DNA of the CDR3: TGCGCCAGCAGCCAAGATCCGACAAATATTGGTGAAAAACTGTTTTTT.

This clone was seen once. The chain couples TRBV28 to TRBJ1-5; the match to TRBD1 covers 9 bases. CDR3 length: 15 amino acids. Trimming cost V 3 bases and J 7 bases; bases outside gene matches: 7. Germline loops: CDR1 MDHEN, CDR2 SYDVKM. The CDR3 sequence: CASSFEQGAWQPQHF. The CDR3 DNA reads TGTGCCAGCAGTTTCGAACAGGGGGCATGGCAGCCCCAGCATTTT.

The CDR3 here is CASSLGRDTQYF. The CDR3 coding sequence is TGTGCCAGCAGTTTGGGCAGAGATACGCAGTATTTT. The V gene is TRBV28, the J gene TRBJ2-3, with D unresolved. V gave up 3 bases and J gave up 5 bases, with 6 bases separating them. There are 12 residues in the CDR3. Germline assignment: CDR1 MDHEN and CDR2 SYDVKM.

This sequence joins TRBV5-1 and TRBJ2-5; TRBD1 matches at 12 bases. Trimming took 4 bases from V and 5 from J; bases not matched to a gene: 9. The CDR3 consists of 16 residues. The germline CDR1 and CDR2 sequences are SGHRS and YFSETQ. The CDR3 DNA sequence: TGCGCCAGCAGCGGGGGACAGGGGGCGCGGATGGAGACCCAGTACTTC. This sequence encodes CASSGGQGARMETQYF.

V gene TRBV15 combines with J gene TRBJ1-4; D call uncertain. The CDR3 contains 13 residues. V was trimmed by 5 bases and J by 0 bases, leaving 4 bases between them. The germline V gene encodes CDR1 LNHNV and CDR2 YYDKDF (reference sequence). CDR3 sequence reads: CATSSTTNEKLFF. The CDR3 region has the DNA TGTGCCACCAGCTCTACAACTAATGAAAAACTGTTTTTT.

The gene calls are TRBV7-9 and TRBJ2-6, with a possible D match to TRBD1 (5 bases). CDR1 is SEHNR, CDR2 FQNEAQ, per germline (reference sequence). This CDR3 contains 15 residues. The ends were cut back, 5 bases at V and 2 bases at J, with 10 bases in the middle. This CDR3 reads CASSAQGPGANVLTF. The DNA for the CDR3 is TGTGCCAGCAGCGCGCAGGGCCCTGGGGCCAACGTCCTGACTTTC.

The chain couples TRBV19 to TRBJ1-4, with 7 bases that match TRBD1. The CDR3 has 15 residues. V lost 3 bases, J lost 7 bases, and 8 bases stayed unmatched. CDR1 and CDR2 (germline): LNHDA, SQIVND (reference sequence). The CDR3 DNA follows: TGTGCCAGTAGTATGCCGACAGGGTCCGGTGAAAAACTGTTTTTT. Amino acids: CASSMPTGSGEKLFF. The full variable domain, with the rest looked up from reference TRBV19 and TRBJ1-4, is DGGITQSPKYLFRKEGQNVTLSCEQNLNHDAMYWYRQDPGQGLRLIYYSQIVNDFQKGDIAEGYSVSREKKESFPLTVTSAQKNPTAFYLCASSMPTGSGEKLFFGSGTQLSVL.

The gene calls are TRBV27 and TRBJ2-1; 11 positions agree with TRBD1. The CDR3 has 11 residues. CDR1 and CDR2 from the germline V gene are MNHEY and SMNVEV (reference sequence). Losses at the gene ends were 5 bases for V and 15 bases for J; bases not matched to a gene: 3. CDR3 loop: CASSPGQGAFF. The CDR3 DNA reads TGTGCCAGCAGTCCTGGACAGGGGGCGTTCTTC.